This is a list of T cell receptor beta chains from one sample in a study of cytomegalovirus exposure and HLA in healthy donors. Measured with immunoSEQ multiplex PCR; TCRdb has only the in-frame clones, and not every one. Among 120,000 to 150,000 clones listed, about three quarters were seen once. The sequenced sample was PBMCs. These receptors were collected from a female donor in good health and CMV-seronegative. The CDR3 runs from the conserved cysteine through the conserved F or W. D genes are given only for firm matches. Rows give clone size only sometimes, using once, few, many, or a class for an expanded clone.

.	TRBV9	19	TRBJ1-3	.	TGTGCCAGCAGCCCCAAAAGTGGGGTGGCTCGGGGCTCTGGAAACACCATATATTTT	CASSPKSGVARGSGNTIYF
.	TRBV6-6	15	TRBJ1-1	TRBD1	TGTGCCAGCAGTTACAGAAGGACAGGGGGCACTGAAGCTTTCTTT	CASSYRRTGGTEAFF
.	TRBV2	13	TRBJ2-2	TRBD1	TGTGCCATCCCGGGACAGAGGGCCGGGGAGCTGTTTTTT	CAIPGQRAGELFF
.	TRBV30	12	TRBJ2-7	.	TGTGCCTGGAAGGGCCCGGCGGGGGAGCAGTACTTC	CAWKGPAGEQYF
.	TRBV5-4	16	TRBJ2-2	TRBD2	TGTGCCAGCAGCCCTGTTGGCGGGAGGCGTGGCGGGGAGCTGTTTTTT	CASSPVGGRRGGELFF
few	TRBV6-1	15	TRBJ1-2	TRBD1	TGTGCCAGCAGTGAAAGGGCAGGGGGCTACTATGGCTACACCTTC	CASSERAGGYYGYTF
.	TRBV28	15	TRBJ1-4	.	TGTGCCAGCAGTTTCGCCGCGGGCGACGTTGAAAAACTGTTTTTT	CASSFAAGDVEKLFF
.	TRBV7-3	17	TRBJ2-3	.	TGTGCCAGCAGCTTTCCTAGGGGGAGCCAAGGCACAGATACGCAGTATTTT	CASSFPRGSQGTDTQYF
.	TRBV7-9	15	TRBJ2-2	.	TGTGCCAGCAGCTTAAGGCGACTAGAGACCGGGGAGCTGTTTTTT	CASSLRRLETGELFF
.	TRBV14	18	TRBJ2-2	TRBD2	TGTGCCAGCAGCCAAGAGAATAGCGGGGGACCTAACACCGGGGAGCTGTTTTTT	CASSQENSGGPNTGELFF
few	TRBV5-1	14	TRBJ2-3	.	TGCGCCAGCAGCTTGGCCGGGGGATCAGATACGCAGTATTTT	CASSLAGGSDTQYF
.	TRBV5-1	14	TRBJ2-7	.	TGCGCCAGCAGCCCCGGGACACCGCTTAACGAGCAGTACTTC	CASSPGTPLNEQYF